Listed below are T cell receptor beta chains from one sample, sequenced in a study of T cells after yellow fever vaccination. A single record per CDR3 protein comes from TCRdb applying MiXCR to the 5' RACE reads. The sample records hundreds of thousands of distinct CDR3 sequences, about 12% being singletons. This material consisted of PBMCs, taken on the day of the yellow fever booster vaccination. The receptors shown here come from a man aged 30 to 45 who received the YFV17D yellow fever vaccine. Both conserved end residues are part of each CDR3. D genes are given only for firm matches. The size field is filled for only some rows; it gives once, few, many or a size class.

v_gene	j_gene	d_gene	abundance	CDR3aa	CDR3nt
TRBV18	TRBJ2-5	NA	NA	CASSLPFEGQTQYF	TGTGCCAGCTCACTTCCGTTTGAGGGCCAGACCCAGTACTTC
TRBV12-3/TRBV12-4	TRBJ1-3	NA	few	CASIIQGPRDTIYF	TGTGCCAGCATCATACAGGGCCCTCGGGACACCATATATTTT
TRBV6-1	TRBJ1-2	NA	NA	CASSPPDRYYGYTF	TGTGCCAGCAGCCCTCCGGACAGATACTATGGCTACACCTTC
TRBV19	TRBJ2-7	TRBD2	few	CARIAGAENEQYF	TGTGCCAGGATAGCGGGAGCTGAGAACGAGCAGTACTTC
TRBV20-1	TRBJ2-7	NA	NA	CSARTVAYEQYF	TGCAGTGCTCGCACAGTTGCGTACGAGCAGTACTTC
TRBV12-3/TRBV12-4	TRBJ2-2	NA	NA	CALGKGGQGGELFF	TGTGCCTTAGGGAAGGGAGGTCAGGGCGGGGAGCTGTTTTTT
TRBV6-2/TRBV6-3	TRBJ2-7	TRBD1	few	CAITQGADWSEQYF	TGTGCCATTACACAGGGGGCGGACTGGAGCGAGCAGTACTTC
TRBV6-5	TRBJ2-1	TRBD2	few	CASSYAASGYNEQFF	TGTGCCAGCAGTTACGCGGCTAGCGGTTACAATGAGCAGTTCTTC
TRBV7-8	TRBJ2-7	NA	NA	CASSGSVGGQYF	TGTGCCAGCAGCGGTAGCGTCGGGGGGCAGTACTTC
TRBV6-1	TRBJ1-1	NA	few	CASSDGTEAFF	TGTGCCAGCAGTGATGGGACTGAAGCTTTCTTT
TRBV20-1	TRBJ2-7	TRBD2	NA	CSARDRLAPSYEQYF	TGCAGTGCTAGAGATCGACTAGCGCCCTCCTACGAGCAGTACTTC
TRBV7-9	TRBJ2-1	TRBD1	NA	CASSGTGTGHEQFF	TGTGCCAGCTCGGGCACAGGGACAGGGCATGAGCAGTTCTTC
TRBV9	TRBJ1-2	TRBD1	many	CASSPTDRVSGYTF	TGTGCCAGCAGCCCTACAGACAGGGTCAGTGGCTACACCTTC
TRBV5-6	TRBJ2-1	TRBD2	NA	CASSLFLGRENNEQFF	TGTGCCAGCAGCTTATTCCTAGGGCGGGAGAACAATGAGCAGTTCTTC
TRBV20-1	TRBJ1-2	NA	few	CSVGLVYGYTF	TGCAGTGTCGGACTTGTCTATGGCTACACCTTC
TRBV28	TRBJ2-1	TRBD2	few	CASSSLRERPYNEQFF	TGTGCCAGCAGTTCCTTGCGGGAGCGGCCCTACAATGAGCAGTTCTTC
TRBV4-2	TRBJ2-7	NA	few	CASSHNSANYEQYF	TGTGCCAGCAGCCACAATAGCGCCAACTACGAGCAGTACTTC
TRBV5-1	TRBJ2-2	NA	NA	CASSSGKNTGELFF	TGCGCCAGCAGCTCCGGGAAAAACACCGGGGAGCTGTTTTTT
TRBV20-1	TRBJ2-7	NA	few	CSARAGRSYEQYF	TGCAGTGCTAGGGCAGGGAGATCCTACGAGCAGTACTTC
TRBV6-1	TRBJ2-3	NA	few	CASGPGLSTDTQYF	TGTGCCAGCGGGCCGGGACTCTCCACAGATACGCAGTATTTT
TRBV25-1	TRBJ2-7	NA	many	CASTGWGNEQYF	TGTGCCAGCACCGGCTGGGGGAACGAGCAGTACTTC
TRBV24-1	TRBJ1-1	NA	few	CATSDPGAGAFF	TGTGCCACCAGTGATCCAGGGGCAGGAGCTTTCTTT